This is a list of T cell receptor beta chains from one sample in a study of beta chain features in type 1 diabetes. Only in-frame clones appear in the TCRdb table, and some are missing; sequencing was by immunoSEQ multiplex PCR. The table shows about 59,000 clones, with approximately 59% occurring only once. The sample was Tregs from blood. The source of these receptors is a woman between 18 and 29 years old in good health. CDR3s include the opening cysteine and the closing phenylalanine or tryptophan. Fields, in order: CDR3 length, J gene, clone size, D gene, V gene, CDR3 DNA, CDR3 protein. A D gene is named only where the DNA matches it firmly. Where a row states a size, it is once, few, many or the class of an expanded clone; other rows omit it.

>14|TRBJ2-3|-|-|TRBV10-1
TGCGCCAGCAGTGAGGATGTCGGGGGAGATACGCAGTATTTT
CASSEDVGGDTQYF
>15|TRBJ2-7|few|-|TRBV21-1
TGTGCCAGCAGCGCAGTCAGGGGGAGCTCCTACGAGCAGTACTTC
CASSAVRGSSYEQYF
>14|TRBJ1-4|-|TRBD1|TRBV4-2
TGTGCCAGCAGCCTACAGGGGAGCGGTGAAAAACTGTTTTTT
CASSLQGSGEKLFF
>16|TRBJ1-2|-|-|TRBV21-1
TGTGCCAGCAGCAAAGATAGAGGACAGGGGACCTATGGCTACACCTTC
CASSKDRGQGTYGYTF
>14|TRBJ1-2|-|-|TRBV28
TGTGCCAGCAGTTTTGATGGGCAGGGCTATGGCTACACCTTC
CASSFDGQGYGYTF
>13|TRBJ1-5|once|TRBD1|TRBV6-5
TGTGCCAGCAGTTTCACAGGGGGACAGCCCCAGCATTTT
CASSFTGGQPQHF
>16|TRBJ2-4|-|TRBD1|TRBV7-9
TGTGCCAGCAGCTATCAGGGACAGGGGGCCAAAAACATTCAGTACTTC
CASSYQGQGAKNIQYF
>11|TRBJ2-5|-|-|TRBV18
TGTGCCAGCTCTCCGCAAGAGACCCAGTACTTC
CASSPQETQYF
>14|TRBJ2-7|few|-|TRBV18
TGTGCCAGCTCACCTACGGGTAGCTCCTACGAGCAGTACTTC
CASSPTGSSYEQYF
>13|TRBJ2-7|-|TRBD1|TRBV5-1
TGCGCCAGCAGCTTCCCACAGGGGAGCGAGCAGTACTTC
CASSFPQGSEQYF
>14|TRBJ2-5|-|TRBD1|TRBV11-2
TGTGCCAGCAGCTCTACAGGGGTTCGAGAGACCCAGTACTTC
CASSSTGVRETQYF
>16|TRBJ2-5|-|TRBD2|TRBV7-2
TGTGCCAGCAGCAAGCTAGCGGGGGGGCCTTCGGGGACCCAGTACTTC
CASSKLAGGPSGTQYF
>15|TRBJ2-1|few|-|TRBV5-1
TGCGCCAGCAGCTTGGGACTTGTGGACTACAATGAGCAGTTCTTC
CASSLGLVDYNEQFF
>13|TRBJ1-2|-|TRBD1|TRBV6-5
TGTGCCACCGCCCTACAGGGGTATGGAGGCTACACCTTC
CATALQGYGGYTF
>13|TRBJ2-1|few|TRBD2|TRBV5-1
TGCGCCAGCAGCAGGGGACTAGCGGGTGAGCAGTTCTTC
CASSRGLAGEQFF
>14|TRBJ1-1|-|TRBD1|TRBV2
TGTGCCAGCAGACTACAGGGGGACTGGACTGAAGCTTTCTTT
CASRLQGDWTEAFF
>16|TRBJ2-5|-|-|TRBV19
TGTGCCAGTAGTATGTATCAGGGGATCGGACAAGAGACCCAGTACTTC
CASSMYQGIGQETQYF
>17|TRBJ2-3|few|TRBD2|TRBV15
TGTGCCACCAGCAGAGCCCGCCGCGGGAGATGGACAGATACGCAGTATTTT
CATSRARRGRWTDTQYF
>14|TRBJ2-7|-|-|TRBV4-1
TGCGCCAGCAGCCAAGTGACTGAACCCTACGAGCAGTACTTC
CASSQVTEPYEQYF
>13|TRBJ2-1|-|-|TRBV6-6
TGTGCCAGCAGGGGCTTTGGGGAGAATGAGCAGTTCTTC
CASRGFGENEQFF
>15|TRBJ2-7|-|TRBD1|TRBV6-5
TGTGCCAGCAGTCAGGGGACAGGGGGCAACTACGAGCAGTACTTC
CASSQGTGGNYEQYF
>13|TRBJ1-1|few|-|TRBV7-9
TGTGCCAGCAGCTTTCAGGGGAACACTGAAGCTTTCTTT
CASSFQGNTEAFF